The 17 T cell receptor beta chains in this list originate from one sample, sequenced in a study of cytomegalovirus exposure and HLA in healthy donors (TCRdb year 2017). Libraries came from the immunoSEQ multiplex PCR assay. For the multiplex PCR, a mixture combining 60 forward primers for TCR Vbeta segments and 13 reverse primers for TCR Jbeta segments was used. TCRdb provides this immuneACCESS table in a form limited to in-frame rearrangements. Some clones are lacking; in checked studies, under half of them reflect an unresolved V gene, and why the rest are absent is not known. The sample table shows around 100,000 clones, and around 74% are seen once. 4% to 5.5% of the sample is in the top ten clones. What was sequenced was PBMCs. The source is a man aged 30 to 39 in good health and CMV-seropositive.

This clone was seen once. The rearrangement links TRBV5-6 to TRBJ2-1; D gene unclear. The V gene's germline CDR1 is SGHDT and CDR2 YYEEEE. The V end lost 2 bases, the J end lost 12 bases, and 12 bases lay between the germline ends. This CDR3 contains 12 residues. The CDR3 DNA is TGTGCCAGCAGCTTTTTCCTAGAAGGGCAGTTCTTC. Amino acids: CASSFFLEGQFF.

This chain joins TRBV30 and TRBJ2-3, with a weak D call TRBD1 (6 bases). The CDR3 runs 15 residues. V was shortened by 3 bases and J by 1 base, with 14 bases between the two germline ends. Germline V CDR1 and CDR2: GTSNPN, SVGIG (reference sequence). CDR3 sequence reads: CAWSVTGYGTDTQYF. Written as DNA, the CDR3 is TGTGCCTGGAGCGTTACAGGGTATGGCACAGATACGCAGTATTTT. Variable domain in full (rest from reference TRBV30 and TRBJ2-3): SQTIHQWPATLVQPVGSPLSLECTVEGTSNPNLYWYRQAAGRGLQLLFYSVGIGQISSEVPQNLSASRPQDRQFILSSKKLLLSDSGFYLCAWSVTGYGTDTQYFGPGTRLTVL.

The chain carries TRBV11-2 and TRBJ1-6, with 9 bases lining up with TRBD1. Per the germline V gene, CDR1 is SGHAT and CDR2 is FQNNGV. The V gene end was trimmed by 3 bases and the J gene end by 4 bases; junction bases not matched to a gene: 4. This CDR3 has 16 amino acids. The CDR3 DNA follows: TGTGCCAGCAGCTTGACCGGGACAGGGTATAATTCACCCCTCCACTTT. Amino acid sequence: CASSLTGTGYNSPLHF.

The chain is built from TRBV6-5 and TRBJ1-1, with no clear D. The CDR3 totals 14 residues. V lost 2 bases and J 0 bases, leaving 7 bases between the germline ends. Germline CDR1 reads MNHEY; CDR2 reads SVGAGI. This chain's CDR3 is CASSYAAMNTEAFF. Here the CDR3 DNA reads TGTGCCAGCAGTTACGCGGCCATGAACACTGAAGCTTTCTTT.

The chain employs TRBV5-6 and TRBJ1-3; D may be TRBD1 (6 bases). V shed 4 bases and J shed 4 bases, with 9 bases lying between them. The germline CDR1 and CDR2 sequences are SGHDT and YYEEEE. The CDR3 is 13 residues long. CDR3 amino acids: CASSVGTGNTIYF. Here the CDR3 DNA reads TGTGCCAGCAGCGTTGGGACAGGAAACACCATATATTTT.

J is TRBJ1-5 and V is TRBV19; 9 bases are a match to TRBD1. Per the germline V gene, CDR1 is LNHDA and CDR2 is SQIVND (reference sequence). J lost 4 bases, V lost 3 bases, and 1 base had no gene match. The length of the CDR3 is 14 residues. CDR3 in DNA: TGTGCCAGTAGTATGGGACAGGGAAATCAGCCCCAGCATTTT. It specifies CASSMGQGNQPQHF.

In its sample, this clone was seen once. The V call is TRBV29-1, the J call TRBJ2-7; 7 bases map to TRBD1. There are 13 residues in the CDR3. The V and J ends lost 7 bases and 2 bases, in that order; junction bases with no gene match: 8. CDR1 is SQVTM and CDR2 is ANQGSEA in the germline V gene. This CDR3 is CSARTGETYEQYF. CDR3 DNA: TGCAGCGCAAGGACAGGAGAAACCTACGAGCAGTACTTC.

J is TRBJ1-2 and V is TRBV7-3; D is ambiguous. The CDR3 sequence is 13 residues long. Germline-derived CDR1 and CDR2 are SGHTA and FQGTGA. Trimming removed 5 bases at V and 1 base at J, with 8 bases between. CDR3 sequence (DNA): TGTGCCAGCAGCAAGGACTTTAACTATGGCTACACCTTC. It specifies CASSKDFNYGYTF.

V is TRBV9 and J is TRBJ2-1, with TRBD2 identical over 14 bases. This CDR3 contains 17 residues. Per the germline V gene, CDR1 is SGDLS and CDR2 is YYNGEE. V lost 4 bases to trimming and J lost 9 bases; unmatched junction nucleotides: 12. The CDR3 region has the DNA TGTGCCAGCAGCTTTCGCTTGACTAGCGGGGGGGCGAGTGAGCAGTTCTTC. It encodes CASSFRLTSGGASEQFF.

The CDR3 DNA follows: TGCGCCAGCAGCCCAGGGACTAGCGGGGTTACGCAGTATTTT. This sequence encodes CASSPGTSGVTQYF. This chain links TRBV5-1 with TRBJ2-3; 13 bases are shared with TRBD2. Germline values: CDR1 SGHRS, CDR2 YFSETQ. The CDR3 spans 14 residues. J lost 8 bases, V lost 4 bases, and 4 bases had no gene match.

DNA of the CDR3: TGTGCCAGCAGGGAGAGCGGGGGGGCTGACAAAAACATTCAGTACTTC. It encodes CASRESGGADKNIQYF. The V gene is TRBV2, the J gene TRBJ2-4; TRBD2 aligns across 10 bases. Germline-derived CDR1 and CDR2 are SNHLY and FYNNEI. CDR3 size: 16 residues. V shed 6 bases, J shed 3 bases, and the junction held 8 bases outside the gene matches.

The rearrangement joins TRBV2 to TRBJ2-7; D is possibly TRBD2 (5 bases). Looked up from germline, CDR1 is SNHLY and CDR2 is FYNNEI. Trimming took 2 bases from V and 2 from J, leaving 13 bases between them. The CDR3 is 15 amino acids. CDR3 in amino acids: CASSERGSPTYEQYF. For the CDR3, the DNA is TGTGCCAGCAGTGAACGCGGGTCCCCAACCTACGAGCAGTACTTC.

The CDR3 loop is CASSEQGRQPQHF. CDR3 DNA: TGTGCCAGCAGTGAACAGGGTCGTCAGCCCCAGCATTTT. This chain joins TRBV6-1 and TRBJ1-5; TRBD1 is a possible D gene (5 bases). This CDR3 region has 13 residues. V was shortened by 2 bases and J by 6 bases, with 8 bases between the two germline ends. The germline gives CDR1 MNHNS, CDR2 SASEGT.

The rearrangement links TRBV15 to TRBJ2-1; D possibly corresponds to TRBD1 (5 bases). The V and J ends lost 0 bases and 7 bases respectively, with 10 bases between them. The CDR3 loop spans 14 amino acids. CDR1 is LNHNV and CDR2 is YYDKDF in the germline V gene (reference sequence). The DNA of the CDR3 is TGTGCCACCAGCAGAGATTGGGGCTGGAATGAGCAGTTCTTC. This encodes CATSRDWGWNEQFF. Full variable domain (remainder filled in from reference TRBV15 and TRBJ2-1): DAMVIQNPRYQVTQFGKPVTLSCSQTLNHNVMYWYQQKSSQAPKLLFHYYDKDFNNEADTPDNFQSRRPNTSFCFLDIRSPGLGDTAMYLCATSRDWGWNEQFFGPGTRLTVL.

The genes are TRBV27 and TRBJ1-6; no clear D gene. Germline V gene sequence: CDR1 MNHEY, CDR2 SMNVEV (reference sequence). The CDR3 is made up of 14 amino acids. V lost 11 bases and J lost 6, with 17 bases in between. The CDR3 DNA sequence: TGTGCCGCAGGTCGGTCACTTTCTAATTCACCCCTCCACTTT. This codes for CAAGRSLSNSPLHF.

Worth noting for this clone: The junction does not match germline at one end; this may be a read error. Other DNA sequences in this sample translate to the same CDR3. V and J are TRBV6-5 and TRBJ1-1; perhaps TRBD1 as D (6 bases). Germline V gene lookup returns CDR1 MNHEY and CDR2 SVGAGI. The CDR3 extends over 12 amino acids. CDR3 amino acids: CASREIGGEAFF. Written as DNA, the CDR3 is TGTGCCAGCAGGGAGATAGGGGGTGAAGCTTTCTTC.

This clone was counted once. The chain carries TRBV7-9 and TRBJ1-2; possibly TRBD1 for D (5 bases). CDR1 and CDR2 from the germline V gene are SEHNR and FQNEAQ (reference sequence). V lost 1 base and J lost 0, with 12 bases in between. The CDR3 runs to 16 residues. CDR3 DNA: TGTGCCAGCAGCTTAGGGGGCGGCAGGGCTAACTATGGCTACACCTTC. As protein: CASSLGGGRANYGYTF.